Each of the 2 T cell receptor beta chains below was sequenced from the same sample in a study of shared clonotypes between healthy human individuals. Sequencing used immunoSEQ multiplex PCR; TCRdb keeps in-frame clones, though not all of them. The sample includes about 1,500,000 clones, about 96% of them seen just once. Sample: naive CD4+ T cells sorted from blood. Subset noted: CD45RA+ positively selected. These receptors came from a man aged 25-45 years in good health.

The CDR3 reads CASSAPGPGAEAFF. CDR3 nucleotides: TGTGCCAGCAGCGCTCCGGGCCCAGGGGCTGAAGCTTTCTTT. The chain employs TRBV5-4 and TRBJ1-1; D is possibly TRBD1 (6 bases). The CDR3 contains 14 residues. Germline-derived CDR1 and CDR2 are SGHNT and YYREEE (reference sequence). V dropped 4 bases and J dropped 6 bases, with 16 bases sitting between them.

The gene calls are TRBV28 and TRBJ2-2; 11 bases line up with TRBD2. CDR3 size: 13 residues. Germline V lookup: CDR1 MDHEN, CDR2 SYDVKM. CDR3 region: CVIGTSGTGELFF. As DNA, the CDR3 is TGTGTCATCGGGACTAGCGGCACCGGGGAGCTGTTTTTT.